This T cell receptor beta chain was found in a study of CD8 T cells in ankylosing spondylitis. With regard to this clonotype: Its specificity is not known.

Generation of TCR beta libraries employed quantitative 5'-RACE incorporating molecular barcodes. TCRdb called the 5' RACE reads again in MiXCR, with one record for every CDR3 protein. Of roughly 490,000 distinct CDR3 sequences in the sample, less than 6% were seen once. Study-wide points: In synovial fluid and blood from reactive arthritis, some motif variants were previously reported. What seemed typical of ankylosing spondylitis blood was a TCR beta motif built from about 8 highly homologous variants.

The sample taken for sequencing was blood, either unsorted or a sorted T cell fraction (not recorded which). This receptor was taken from a male donor with ankylosing spondylitis.

CDR3 DNA sequence: TGTGCCAGCTATTCCGGCCAGGACTATGGCTACACCTTC. Its protein is CASYSGQDYGYTF. The chain links TRBV28 to TRBJ1-2, with D unclear. CDR3 length equals 13 residues. Germline values: CDR1 MDHEN, CDR2 SYDVKM. V was clipped by 8 bases and J by 3 bases, with 13 bases between them.